The 12 T cell receptor beta chains below come from one sample, sequenced in a study of CD8 T cells in ankylosing spondylitis. In TCRdb, the 5' RACE reads were re-called with MiXCR into one record per CDR3 protein. Among just over 150,000 distinct CDR3 sequences, approximately 16% were seen once, and the ten largest hold under 9%. Sequenced: blood, either unsorted or a sorted T cell fraction (not recorded which). These receptors originate from a male donor with ankylosing spondylitis or in good health (not recorded which).

This clonotype was seen ten or more times. The chain is built from TRBV5-1 and TRBJ1-2; D is unresolved. This CDR3 has 12 residues. V was clipped by 4 bases and J by 4 bases, with 8 bases between them. Germline V gives CDR1 SGHRS, CDR2 YFSETQ. The CDR3 nucleotides read TGCGCCAGCAGCGTGGACGGCTATGGCTACACCTTC. This translates into CASSVDGYGYTF.

This clonotype was counted many times. At one end, the junction sequence differs from germline, possibly due to a read error. The chain employs TRBV5-1 and TRBJ2-2, with D possibly TRBD2 on 5 matching bases. This CDR3 region has 15 residues. From germline, CDR1 is SGHRS and CDR2 YFSETQ. Written as DNA, the CDR3 is TGCGCCAGCAGCGGCGGGCTCGGGAACCCCGGGGAGCTGTTTTTT. It specifies CASSGGLGNPGELFF.

This clonotype was recorded at least ten times. V and J are TRBV29-1 and TRBJ2-3, with TRBD1 identical over 7 bases. V lost 8 bases and J lost 2; bases outside the gene matches: 10. Germline CDR1 and CDR2: SQVTM and ANQGSEA. The length of the CDR3 is 14 residues. In DNA, the CDR3 is TGCAGCCCGGGACAGCTGGGGTTCACAGATACGCAGTATTTT. Translation: CSPGQLGFTDTQYF.

CDR3 nucleotides: TGTGCCAGCAGCTTCCAGGGGGGAAATGAAAAACTGTTTTTT. Its translation: CASSFQGGNEKLFF. J is TRBJ1-4 and V is TRBV7-2; 7 bases agree with TRBD1. The CDR3 is 14 amino acids. Trimming took 3 bases from V and 5 from J; bases not matched to a gene: 3. Germline assignment: CDR1 SGHTA and CDR2 FQGNSA.

This clonotype was counted ten times or more. This chain uses TRBV20-1 with TRBJ2-5; 7 bases are a match to TRBD2. V lost 3 bases, J lost 5 bases, and 12 bases stayed unmatched. Germline lookup yields CDR1 DFQATT and CDR2 SNEGSKA (reference sequence). This CDR3 is built from 15 residues. The CDR3 DNA follows: TGCAGTGCTAGCGGTTTAGCGGGTCGGGAGGAGACCCAGTACTTC. The encoded protein is CSASGLAGREETQYF.

The rearrangement links TRBV18 to TRBJ1-6; no clear D. Trimming cost V 3 bases and J 4 bases, with 10 bases left between them. The CDR3 is 15 amino acids. CDR1 is KGHSH, CDR2 LQKENI, per germline. CDR3 coding DNA: TGTGCCAGCTCACCTGGAGGAGGATATAATTCACCCCTCCACTTT. This encodes CASSPGGGYNSPLHF.

The rearrangement links TRBV2 to TRBJ1-5, with a tentative D call TRBD1 (6 bases). The CDR3 runs 17 residues. The germline V gene encodes CDR1 SNHLY and CDR2 FYNNEI. Between the trimmed V and J ends, which lost 5 bases and 1 base, there was a span of 18 bases. CDR3 sequence (DNA): TGTGCCAGCAGTTTCGAGGGGGGCCAGAGGAGCAATCAGCCCCAGCATTTT. Translating it yields CASSFEGGQRSNQPQHF.

The table lists this clonotype with many counts. The gene calls are TRBV20-1 and TRBJ2-5; D may be TRBD2 (6 bases). The CDR3 runs 13 residues. CDR1 is DFQATT, CDR2 SNEGSKA, per germline (reference sequence). The V end lost 3 bases, the J end lost 4 bases, and 12 bases lay between the germline ends. CDR3 in amino acids: CSASGRMTETQYF. The CDR3 bases are TGCAGTGCTAGCGGGAGAATGACAGAGACCCAGTACTTC.

This clonotype was seen at least ten times. The genes are TRBV5-1 and TRBJ2-1, with 7 bases fitting TRBD2. Germline V gene sequence: CDR1 SGHRS, CDR2 YFSETQ. The ends lost 4 bases at V and 10 bases at J; junction bases unmatched: 5. The CDR3 consists of 12 residues. Here the CDR3 reads CASSPGLSEQFF. CDR3 coding DNA: TGCGCCAGCAGCCCGGGACTATCAGAGCAGTTCTTC.

Comment on this clonotype: Since a much larger clone is just one base distant, this may be a read error. V and J are TRBV12-3 or TRBV12-4 and TRBJ1-1; D gene uncertain. There are 15 residues in the CDR3. CDR3 nucleotides: TGTGGCAGCAGCCTCGATAGTAGGCAGAACACTGAAGCTTTCTTT. Its protein product is CGSSLDSRQNTEAFF.

This clonotype came up a few times. The chain employs TRBV11-2 and TRBJ2-1, with D perhaps TRBD2 (6 bases). CDR3 length: 13 amino acids. CDR1 and CDR2 (germline): SGHAT, FQNNGV. V shed 8 bases and J shed 1 base, with 9 bases lying between them. The CDR3: CASRGASYNEQFF. In DNA form, the CDR3 reads TGTGCCAGCCGCGGGGCGTCCTACAATGAGCAGTTCTTC.

This clonotype was picked up a small number of times. This chain joins TRBV10-3 and TRBJ2-2, with a tentative D call TRBD2 (5 bases). The CDR3 runs 14 residues. Germline CDR1 and CDR2: ENHRY and SYGVKD. The V end was cut by 6 bases, the J end by 5 bases, with 13 bases between. As DNA, the CDR3 is TGTGCCATCAGGGCCCCTTTAGCGACCGGGGAGCTGTTTTTT. Amino acids: CAIRAPLATGELFF.